Below are 8 T cell receptor beta chains sequenced from a single sample in a study of CD8 T cells in ankylosing spondylitis. General observations from the study: Blood from ankylosing spondylitis patients appeared to carry a characteristic roughly eight-variant TCR beta motif.

TCRdb redid the calling of the 5' RACE reads with MiXCR, one entry per CDR3 protein. The data contain about 90,000 distinct CDR3 sequences, about 9% of them seen just once; the ten biggest clones take up about a third. Their antigen targets remain unknown. Sample: blood, either unsorted or a sorted T cell fraction (not recorded which). Receptors originate from a male donor with ankylosing spondylitis.

This clonotype was seen more than once but under ten times. The chain couples TRBV21-1 to TRBJ2-7; TRBD1 reflects the table's D call only, with no check against the DNA. TRBV21-1 counts as a pseudogene. The CDR3 totals 13 residues. The CDR3 region has the DNA TGTGCCAGCATCCAGGGGGGACTTTACGAGCAGTACGTC. Protein sequence: CASIQGGLYEQYV.

The chain recombines TRBV13 with TRBJ2-5; 7 nucleotides align to TRBD2. J was trimmed by 2 bases and V by 6 bases; bases with no gene match: 9. Germline loops: CDR1 PRHDT, CDR2 FYEKMQ (reference sequence). The CDR3 length is 15 residues. The CDR3 spells CASRPLLAEQETQYF. The CDR3 coding sequence is TGTGCCAGCAGGCCCCTCCTAGCGGAACAAGAGACCCAGTACTTC. Variable domain in full (rest from reference TRBV13 and TRBJ2-5): AAGVIQSPRHLIKEKRETATLKCYPIPRHDTVYWYQQGPGQDPQFLISFYEKMQSDKGSIPDRFSAQQFSDYHSELNMSSLELGDSALYFCASRPLLAEQETQYFGPGTRLLVL.

This chain connects TRBV7-9 to TRBJ2-7; 7 bases line up with TRBD1. This CDR3 is built from 14 residues. Germline trimming cut 5 bases from V and 3 bases from J; bases unmatched to any gene: 7. Germline CDR1 reads SEHNR; CDR2 reads FQNEAQ (reference sequence). CDR3 nucleotides: TGTGCCAGCAGCCCCCCCGGGACAGTCTACGAGCAGTACGTC. It is translated as CASSPPGTVYEQYV.

This clonotype was observed a few times. The genes are TRBV3-1 and TRBJ2-7, with 9 bases lining up with TRBD2. Germline CDR1 LGHDT, CDR2 YNNKEL (reference sequence). The CDR3 is made up of 16 amino acids. V gave up 6 bases and J gave up 0 bases; unmatched junction bases: 9. This chain's CDR3 is CASSLVEGLASYEQYF. The CDR3 DNA sequence: TGTGCCAGCAGTCTAGTTGAGGGACTAGCCTCCTACGAGCAGTACTTC.

This clonotype was seen many times. The chain uses TRBV7-9 and TRBJ2-1; 7 bases are shared with TRBD2. The V and J ends lost 5 bases and 7 bases, in that order; junction bases with no gene match: 8. This CDR3 is 14 amino acids long. Germline-derived CDR1 and CDR2 are SEHNR and FQNEAQ (reference sequence). In nucleotides, the CDR3 is TGTGCCAGCAGCCTCTTGGCGGGGGAGAATGAGCAGTTCTTC. Its protein is CASSLLAGENEQFF.

This clonotype has a handful of counts. The chain is built from TRBV5-6 and TRBJ2-7; tentative D call: TRBD2 (6 bases). Germline-derived CDR1 and CDR2 are SGHDT and YYEEEE. The V end lost 5 bases, the J end lost 2 bases, and 17 bases lay between the germline ends. The CDR3 covers 15 residues. CDR3 protein: CASSTLARWAYEQYF. Written as DNA, the CDR3 is TGTGCCAGCAGTACTCTAGCGCGATGGGCCTACGAGCAGTACTTC.

This clonotype was counted a few times. This chain connects TRBV6-2 or TRBV6-3 to TRBJ2-7, with D unresolved. Trimming removed 4 bases from V and 1 base from J, with 26 bases in between. Germline V CDR1 and CDR2: MNHEY, SVGEGT. CDR3 length: 19 residues. The CDR3: CASSSQKLTGQRGSYEQYF. The DNA of the CDR3 is TGTGCCAGCAGTTCCCAGAAACTTACGGGCCAGAGAGGATCCTACGAGCAGTACTTC.

This clonotype showed up many times. The chain recombines TRBV11-2 with TRBJ2-1; 7 bases align to TRBD1. Germline-derived CDR1 and CDR2 are SGHAT and FQNNGV. J was trimmed by 6 bases and V by 5 bases; bases with no gene match: 13. The CDR3 extends over 16 amino acids. This chain's CDR3 is CASSPTVRGRGNEQFF. The DNA for the CDR3 is TGTGCCAGCAGCCCTACAGTCAGGGGGAGAGGCAATGAGCAGTTCTTC.